Listed here are 20 T cell receptor beta chains from one sample, sequenced in a study of blood T cell repertoires in COVID-19. Sequencing used immunoSEQ multiplex PCR; TCRdb keeps in-frame clones, though not all of them. The sample records 150,000 to 200,000 clones, roughly 87% being singletons. What was sequenced was peripheral blood. The source is a woman in her 70s with acute or convalescent COVID-19.

The chain combines TRBV11-2 with TRBJ2-1; TRBD2 is a possible D gene (6 bases). This CDR3 is built from 14 residues. Germline V CDR1 and CDR2: SGHAT, FQNNGV. The V end lost 4 bases, the J end lost 4 bases, and 11 bases lay between the germline ends. The CDR3 DNA reads as TGTGCCAGCAGCTGGGCGGGATTGTACAATGAGCAGTTCTTC. This codes for CASSWAGLYNEQFF.

The V and J genes are TRBV19 and TRBJ2-1, with 10 bases fitting TRBD2. CDR1 is LNHDA, CDR2 SQIVND, per germline (reference sequence). V shed 0 bases and J 7 bases; nucleotides not matched to a gene: 12. The length of the CDR3 is 18 residues. The DNA for the CDR3 is TGTGCCAGTAGTATAGATCGAGGAGGGCCGGGACTAGCGAATGAGCAGTTCTTC. This translates into CASSIDRGGPGLANEQFF.

The chain joins TRBV5-8 to TRBJ1-5; possible D gene TRBD1, 5 bases. The CDR3 runs to 16 residues. V was cut by 0 bases and J by 2 bases, with 12 bases left in between. The germline V gene has CDR1 SGHTS and CDR2 YDEGEE. CDR3 loop: CASSLGGGMGNQPQHF. In DNA form, the CDR3 reads TGTGCCAGCAGCTTGGGGGGGGGAATGGGCAATCAGCCCCAGCATTTT.

The chain has TRBV21-1 and TRBJ2-7; the tabulated D call, TRBD1, remains unverified against the DNA. TRBV21-1 is flagged as a pseudogene. CDR3 size: 14 residues. The CDR3 loop is CASSLRQSSYEQYF. DNA of the CDR3: TGTGCCAGCAGCCTACGACAGAGCTCCTACGAGCAGTACTTC.

This chain uses TRBV5-4 with TRBJ1-1; D not resolved. This CDR3 is built from 14 residues. Between the trimmed V and J ends, which lost 1 base and 3 bases, there was a span of 10 bases. In germline, CDR1 is SGHNT, CDR2 YYREEE (reference sequence). CDR3 bases: TGTGCCAGCAGCTTGACTCCATTGGACACTGAAGCTTTCTTT. Amino acid sequence: CASSLTPLDTEAFF.

The V call is TRBV10-3, the J call TRBJ2-1; no firm D call. Trimming removed 0 bases at V and 6 bases at J, with 6 bases between. Germline V gene lookup returns CDR1 ENHRY and CDR2 SYGVKD. The CDR3 totals 13 residues. The CDR3 DNA is TGTGCCATCAGTGAGTCGAGGCCCAATGAGCAGTTCTTC. Amino acids: CAISESRPNEQFF.

The chain employs TRBV30 and TRBJ1-6; 7 bases match TRBD1. CDR1 is GTSNPN, CDR2 SVGIG, per germline (reference sequence). V gave up 0 bases and J gave up 11 bases; unmatched junction bases: 4. The CDR3 length is 13 residues. The CDR3, as DNA: TGTGCCTGGAGTGTACAGGGGAGCGCACCCCTCCACTTT. The encoded protein is CAWSVQGSAPLHF.

This chain connects TRBV10-1 to TRBJ2-7; TRBD2 might be the D (6 bases). CDR1 is WNHNN and CDR2 is SYGVQD in the germline V gene (reference sequence). V was trimmed by 9 bases and J by 0 bases, leaving 21 bases between them. This CDR3 comprises 16 residues. The CDR3 here is CARPGLLPPSSYEQYF. The CDR3 DNA is TGCGCCAGACCGGGACTTCTCCCCCCTAGCTCCTACGAGCAGTACTTC.

The chain couples TRBV27 to TRBJ2-5; the match to TRBD1 covers 10 bases. The J segment lost 3 bases and the V segment lost 2 bases, leaving 3 bases of the junction unmatched. This CDR3 has 15 amino acids. Per germline, CDR1 MNHEY and CDR2 SMNVEV (reference sequence). CDR3 sequence reads: CASSLTGTGEETQYF. The CDR3, as DNA: TGTGCCAGCAGTTTAACCGGGACAGGGGAAGAGACCCAGTACTTC.

The chain combines TRBV10-3 with TRBJ2-7, with 8 bases aligning to TRBD1. Germline V gives CDR1 ENHRY, CDR2 SYGVKD. V shed 0 bases, J shed 5 bases, and the junction held 3 bases outside the gene matches. There are 14 residues in the CDR3. CDR3 protein: CAISESNRGDEQYF. CDR3 DNA: TGTGCCATCAGTGAGTCGAACAGGGGGGACGAGCAGTACTTC.

In its sample, this clone was seen once. The rearrangement links TRBV18 to TRBJ1-3; 7 positions match TRBD1. Losses at the gene ends were 6 bases for V and 0 bases for J; bases not matched to a gene: 8. The germline gives CDR1 KGHSH, CDR2 LQKENI. The CDR3 runs 16 residues. The CDR3 sequence is CASSPGTAGSGNTIYF. In DNA form, the CDR3 reads TGTGCCAGCTCGCCTGGGACAGCAGGCTCTGGAAACACCATATATTTT. Based on the CDR3 plus reference TRBV18 and TRBJ1-3, the full variable domain is NAGVMQNPRHLVRRRGQEARLRCSPMKGHSHVYWYRQLPEEGLKFMVYLQKENIIDESGMPKERFSAEFPKEGPSILRIQQVVRGDSAAYFCASSPGTAGSGNTIYFGEGSWLTVV.

CDR3 loop: CASSIDYTGQGKAEAFF. For the CDR3, the DNA is TGTGCCAGTAGTATAGATTATACCGGCCAGGGCAAAGCTGAAGCTTTCTTT. The chain links TRBV19 to TRBJ1-1, with D perhaps TRBD1 (5 bases). Germline assignment: CDR1 LNHDA and CDR2 SQIVND (reference sequence). The CDR3 covers 17 residues. V lost 0 bases, J lost 6 bases, and 20 bases lay in between.

There are a few counts of this clone. This sequence joins TRBV6-2 or TRBV6-3 and TRBJ1-6; 10 nucleotides align to TRBD1. The length of the CDR3 is 19 residues. Germline values: CDR1 MNHEY, CDR2 SVGEGT. The trim removed 5 bases at V and 0 bases at J, leaving 10 bases unmatched. CDR3: CASSPPDRGLSSYNSPLHF. As DNA, the CDR3 is TGTGCCAGCAGTCCCCCCGACAGGGGGCTGAGCTCCTATAATTCACCCCTCCACTTT.

The rearrangement links TRBV30 to TRBJ2-3; D not certain. There are 14 residues in the CDR3. Trimming pared 1 base from V and 6 bases from J, leaving 14 bases between. Germline CDR1 and CDR2: GTSNPN and SVGIG (reference sequence). The CDR3 DNA follows: TGTGCCTGGAGTGCCTTGTCCCTATCGGATACGCAGTATTTT. Translation gives CAWSALSLSDTQYF.

V gene TRBV29-1 combines with J gene TRBJ1-2; D unresolved. The V gene lost 4 bases and the J gene lost 8 bases, with 11 bases spanning the gap. The CDR3 spans 11 residues. Germline V gene data show CDR1 as SQVTM and CDR2 as ANQGSEA. CDR3 amino acids: CSVVRGQGYTF. CDR3 sequence (DNA): TGCAGCGTTGTAAGAGGTCAGGGCTACACCTTC. The complete variable domain, with remaining parts taken from reference TRBV29-1 and TRBJ1-2, reads SAVISQKPSRDICQRGTSLTIQCQVDSQVTMMFWYRQQPGQSLTLIATANQGSEATYESGFVIDKFPISRPNLTFSTLTVSNMSPEDSSIYLCSVVRGQGYTFGSGTRLTVV.

This clone was recorded a few times. J is TRBJ2-1 and V is TRBV10-3; TRBD2 might be the D (6 bases). CDR1 and CDR2 (germline): ENHRY, SYGVKD. V lost 6 bases and J lost 4, with 19 bases in between. CDR3 length: 16 residues. The CDR3 sequence: CAIRAGTGSGYNEQFF. The CDR3 bases are TGTGCCATCAGGGCCGGAACGGGGAGCGGGTACAATGAGCAGTTCTTC.

The rearrangement uses TRBV11-2 and TRBJ2-6; the match to TRBD1 covers 8 bases. The germline gives CDR1 SGHAT, CDR2 FQNNGV. This CDR3 is 16 amino acids long. The ends lost 4 bases at V and 2 bases at J; junction bases unmatched: 4. CDR3 amino acids: CASSSRTGTGANVLTF. For the CDR3, the DNA is TGTGCCAGCAGCTCCCGGACAGGGACTGGGGCCAACGTCCTGACTTTC. Full variable domain (rest looked up from reference TRBV11-2 and TRBJ2-6): EAGVAQSPRYKIIEKRQSVAFWCNPISGHATLYWYQQILGQGPKLLIQFQNNGVVDDSQLPKDRFSAERLKGVDSTLKIQPAKLEDSAVYLCASSSRTGTGANVLTFGAGSRLTVL.

V usage is TRBV30 and J usage is TRBJ2-1, with 7 bases matching TRBD2. The CDR3 extends over 15 amino acids. Germline V lookup: CDR1 GTSNPN, CDR2 SVGIG (reference sequence). The trim removed 0 bases at V and 4 bases at J, leaving 6 bases unmatched. The CDR3 DNA reads as TGTGCCTGGAGTGTACGTAGCGGGCCTTACAATGAGCAGTTCTTC. It codes for CAWSVRSGPYNEQFF.

With respect to this clone: At one end the junction does not follow the germline gene, possibly because of a read error. The rearrangement joins TRBV11-3 to TRBJ1-5; the D is unclear. Germline V gene sequence: CDR1 SGHNT, CDR2 YENEEA. CDR3 length: 17 residues. CDR3 amino acids: CASRLEIRFGRNQPQHF. The CDR3 DNA is TGTGCCAGCAGATTAGAAATTAGATTCGGTCGCAATCAGCCCCAGCATTTT.

The rearrangement joins TRBV27 to TRBJ2-2; a possible D gene is TRBD2 (6 bases). V lost 6 bases and J 1 base, leaving 9 bases between the germline ends. From germline, CDR1 is MNHEY and CDR2 SMNVEV (reference sequence). CDR3 size: 14 residues. CDR3 in DNA: TGTGCCAGCAGCCAGGGACTGAACACCGGGGAGCTGTTTTTT. Its protein product is CASSQGLNTGELFF.